This T cell receptor (beta chain) was sequenced for a study of OX40 agonist ivuxolimab in advanced cancers. About the research overall: Cohort: about 82% men, mean age around 55, aged roughly 20 to 79. Three patients had partial responses: one hepatocellular carcinoma, two cutaneous melanoma.

Note on this clone: Antigen specificity is unknown.

TCRdb's copy holds only in-frame clones and misses some; the assay was immunoSEQ multiplex PCR. The sample includes 30,000 to 40,000 clones, more than 80% of them seen just once. Regarding the study as a whole: On average, a greater number of expanded clones characterised CD8+ T cells relative to CD4+. Among expanded peripheral T cells, antigen specificity went undetermined.

The sample here was CD4+ or CD8+ T cells sorted from blood, taken in a trial of the OX40 agonist ivuxolimab. This TCR came from an adult with an advanced solid tumor such as melanoma, head and neck, liver or kidney cancer.

The CDR3, as DNA: TGCGCCAGCAGCTTGGGGGCAGGGGGCACAGATACGCAGTATTTT. Translated, it gives CASSLGAGGTDTQYF. The chain combines TRBV5-1 with TRBJ2-3; possible D gene TRBD1, 6 bases. This CDR3 has 15 residues. The germline V gene encodes CDR1 SGHRS and CDR2 YFSETQ. V gave up 0 bases and J gave up 1 base, with 9 bases separating them.